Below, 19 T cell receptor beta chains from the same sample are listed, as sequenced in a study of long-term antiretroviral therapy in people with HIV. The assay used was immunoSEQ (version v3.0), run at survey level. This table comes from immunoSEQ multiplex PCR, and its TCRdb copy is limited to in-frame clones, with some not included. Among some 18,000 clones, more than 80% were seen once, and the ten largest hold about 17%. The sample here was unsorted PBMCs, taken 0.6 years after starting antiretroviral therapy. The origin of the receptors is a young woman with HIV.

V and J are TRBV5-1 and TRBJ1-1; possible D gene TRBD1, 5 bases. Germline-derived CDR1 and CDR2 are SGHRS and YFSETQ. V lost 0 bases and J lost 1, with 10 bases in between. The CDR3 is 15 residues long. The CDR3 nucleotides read TGCGCCAGCAGCTTGGTCGGGGCCTCGAACACTGAAGCTTTCTTT. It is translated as CASSLVGASNTEAFF. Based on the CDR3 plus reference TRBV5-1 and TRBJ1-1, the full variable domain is KAGVTQTPRYLIKTRGQQVTLSCSPISGHRSVSWYQQTPGQGLQFLFEYFSETQRNKGNFPGRFSGRQFSNSRSEMNVSTLELGDSALYLCASSLVGASNTEAFFGQGTRLTVV.

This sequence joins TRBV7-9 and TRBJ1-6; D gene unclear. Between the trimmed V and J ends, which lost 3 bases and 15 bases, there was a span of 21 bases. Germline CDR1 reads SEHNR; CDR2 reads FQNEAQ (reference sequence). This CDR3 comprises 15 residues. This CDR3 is CASSLPGPGNYVLHF. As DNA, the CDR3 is TGTGCCAGCAGCTTGCCCGGGCCCGGTAACTACGTCCTCCACTTT.

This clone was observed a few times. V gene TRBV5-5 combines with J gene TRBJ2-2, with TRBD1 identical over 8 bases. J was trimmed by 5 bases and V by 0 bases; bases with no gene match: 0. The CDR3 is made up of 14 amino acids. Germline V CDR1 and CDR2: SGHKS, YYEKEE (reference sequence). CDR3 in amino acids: CASSLDRGTGELFF. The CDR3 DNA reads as TGTGCCAGCAGCTTGGACAGGGGGACCGGGGAGCTGTTTTTT.

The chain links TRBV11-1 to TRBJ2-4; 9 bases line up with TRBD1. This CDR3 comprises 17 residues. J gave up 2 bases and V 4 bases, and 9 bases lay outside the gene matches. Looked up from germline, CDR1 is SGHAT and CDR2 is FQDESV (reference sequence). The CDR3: CASSSAGTGIPKNIQYF. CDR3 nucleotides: TGTGCCAGCAGCTCGGCTGGGACAGGGATACCCAAAAACATTCAGTACTTC.

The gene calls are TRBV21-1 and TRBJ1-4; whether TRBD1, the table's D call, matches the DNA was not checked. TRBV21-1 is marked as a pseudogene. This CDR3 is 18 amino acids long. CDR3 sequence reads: CASSKGPGGVSTNEKLFF. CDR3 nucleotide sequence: TGTGCCAGCAGCAAAGGTCCAGGGGGCGTCTCAACTAATGAAAAACTGTTTTTT.

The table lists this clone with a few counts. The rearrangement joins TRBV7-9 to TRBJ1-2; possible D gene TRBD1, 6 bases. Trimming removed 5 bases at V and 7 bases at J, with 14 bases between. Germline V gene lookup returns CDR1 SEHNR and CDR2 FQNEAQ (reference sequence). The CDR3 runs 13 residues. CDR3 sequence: CASSATGLSGYTF. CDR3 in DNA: TGTGCCAGCAGCGCCACAGGGTTGTCTGGCTACACCTTC. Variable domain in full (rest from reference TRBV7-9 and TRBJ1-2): DTGVSQNPRHKITKRGQNVTFRCDPISEHNRLYWYRQTLGQGPEFLTYFQNEAQLEKSRLLSDRFSAERPKGSFSTLEIQRTEQGDSAMYLCASSATGLSGYTFGSGTRLTVV.

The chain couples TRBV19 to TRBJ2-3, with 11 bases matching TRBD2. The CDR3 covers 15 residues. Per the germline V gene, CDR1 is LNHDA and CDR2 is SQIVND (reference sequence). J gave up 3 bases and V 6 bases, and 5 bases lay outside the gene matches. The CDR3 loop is CASSILAGATDTQYF. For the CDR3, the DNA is TGTGCCAGTAGCATACTAGCGGGAGCGACAGATACGCAGTATTTT.

The CDR3 reads CASSEVSVDTEAFF. CDR3 bases: TGTGCCAGCAGTGAAGTATCTGTAGACACTGAAGCTTTCTTT. The rearrangement links TRBV2 to TRBJ1-1; D is undetermined. This CDR3 contains 14 residues. Trimming pared 1 base from V and 3 bases from J, leaving 9 bases between. Germline V gene sequence: CDR1 SNHLY, CDR2 FYNNEI.

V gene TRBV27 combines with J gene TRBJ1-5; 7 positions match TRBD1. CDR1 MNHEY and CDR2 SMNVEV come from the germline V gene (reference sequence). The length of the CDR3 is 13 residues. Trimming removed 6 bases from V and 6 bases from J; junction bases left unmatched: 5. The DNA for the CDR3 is TGTGCCAGCAGCCCGACAGGGACTCAGCCCCAGCATTTT. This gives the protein CASSPTGTQPQHF.

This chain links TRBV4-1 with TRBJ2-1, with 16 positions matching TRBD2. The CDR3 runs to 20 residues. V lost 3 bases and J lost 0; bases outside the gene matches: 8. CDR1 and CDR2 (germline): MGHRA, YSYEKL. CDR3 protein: CASSQTGLAGGSDSYNEQFF. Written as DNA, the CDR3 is TGCGCCAGCAGCCAGACGGGACTAGCGGGAGGGTCCGACTCCTACAATGAGCAGTTCTTC.

The CDR3 DNA follows: TGTGCCAGCAGCGCAGCTTACTTCTCTGGAAACACCATATATTTT. Encoded protein: CASSAAYFSGNTIYF. V is TRBV7-2 and J is TRBJ1-3; D not resolved. V was clipped by 5 bases and J by 0 bases, with 11 bases between them. Germline CDR1 and CDR2: SGHTA and FQGNSA. The CDR3 sequence is 15 residues long.

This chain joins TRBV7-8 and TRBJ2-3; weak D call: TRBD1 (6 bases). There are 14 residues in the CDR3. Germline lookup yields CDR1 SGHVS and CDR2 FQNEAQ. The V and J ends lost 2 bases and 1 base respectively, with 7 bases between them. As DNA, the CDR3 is TGTGCCAGCAGCTTATACAGGGGCACAGATACGCAGTATTTT. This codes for CASSLYRGTDTQYF.

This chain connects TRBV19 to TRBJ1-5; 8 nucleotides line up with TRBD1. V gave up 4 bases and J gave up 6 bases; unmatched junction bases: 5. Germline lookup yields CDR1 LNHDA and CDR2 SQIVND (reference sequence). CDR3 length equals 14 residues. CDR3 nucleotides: TGTGCCAGTAGTAGCACAGGGGGGTCTCAGCCCCAGCATTTT. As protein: CASSSTGGSQPQHF. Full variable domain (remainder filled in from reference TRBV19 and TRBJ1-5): DGGITQSPKYLFRKEGQNVTLSCEQNLNHDAMYWYRQDPGQGLRLIYYSQIVNDFQKGDIAEGYSVSREKKESFPLTVTSAQKNPTAFYLCASSSTGGSQPQHFGDGTRLSIL.

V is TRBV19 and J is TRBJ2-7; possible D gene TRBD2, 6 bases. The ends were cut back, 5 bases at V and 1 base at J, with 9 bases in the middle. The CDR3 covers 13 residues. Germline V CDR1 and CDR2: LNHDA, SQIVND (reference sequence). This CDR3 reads CASSLRESYEQYF. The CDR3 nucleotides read TGTGCCAGTAGTCTCCGGGAGTCCTACGAGCAGTACTTC. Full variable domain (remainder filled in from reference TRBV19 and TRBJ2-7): DGGITQSPKYLFRKEGQNVTLSCEQNLNHDAMYWYRQDPGQGLRLIYYSQIVNDFQKGDIAEGYSVSREKKESFPLTVTSAQKNPTAFYLCASSLRESYEQYFGPGTRLTVT.

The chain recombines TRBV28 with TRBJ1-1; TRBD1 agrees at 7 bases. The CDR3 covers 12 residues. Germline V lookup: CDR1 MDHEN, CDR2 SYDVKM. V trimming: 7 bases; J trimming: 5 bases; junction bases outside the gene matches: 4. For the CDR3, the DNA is TGTGCCAGCACCTCAGGGGGAACTGAAGCTTTCTTT. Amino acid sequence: CASTSGGTEAFF.

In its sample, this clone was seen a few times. DNA for the CDR3: TGTGCCAGCAGCCGCGGGACAGCTGACTCTGGAAACACCATATATTTT. Translated: CASSRGTADSGNTIYF. V and J are TRBV7-2 and TRBJ1-3; 7 nucleotides agree with TRBD1. Per germline, CDR1 SGHTA and CDR2 FQGNSA. This CDR3 spans 16 amino acids. V lost 5 bases, J lost 0 bases, and 7 bases stayed unmatched.

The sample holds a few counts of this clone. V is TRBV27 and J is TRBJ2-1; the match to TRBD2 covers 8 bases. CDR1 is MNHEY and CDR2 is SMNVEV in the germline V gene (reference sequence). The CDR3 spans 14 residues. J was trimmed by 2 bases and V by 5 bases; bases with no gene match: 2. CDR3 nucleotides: TGTGCCAGCAGTCCGCGGGGGGCCTACAATGAGCAGTTCTTC. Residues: CASSPRGAYNEQFF.

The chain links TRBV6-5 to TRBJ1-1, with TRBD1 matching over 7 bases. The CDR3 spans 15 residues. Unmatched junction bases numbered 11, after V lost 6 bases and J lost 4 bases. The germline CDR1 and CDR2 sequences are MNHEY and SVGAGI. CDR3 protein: CASSWGQLDRTEAFF. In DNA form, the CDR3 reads TGTGCCAGCAGCTGGGGACAGCTGGATCGCACTGAAGCTTTCTTT.

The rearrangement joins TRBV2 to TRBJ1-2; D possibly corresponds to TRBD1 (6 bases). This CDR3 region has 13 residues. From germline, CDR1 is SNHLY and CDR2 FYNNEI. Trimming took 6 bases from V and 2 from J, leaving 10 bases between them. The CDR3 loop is CASRDDRNYGYTF. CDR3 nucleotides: TGTGCCAGCAGAGACGACAGGAACTATGGCTACACCTTC.